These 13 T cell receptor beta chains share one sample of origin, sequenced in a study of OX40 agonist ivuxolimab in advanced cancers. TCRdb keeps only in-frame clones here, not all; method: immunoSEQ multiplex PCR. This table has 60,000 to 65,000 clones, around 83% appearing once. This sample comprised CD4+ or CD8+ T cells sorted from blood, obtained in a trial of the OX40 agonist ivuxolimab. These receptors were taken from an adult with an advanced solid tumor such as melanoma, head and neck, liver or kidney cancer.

The CDR3 here is CASSFRAWNTEAFF. The CDR3 bases are TGCGCCAGCAGCTTCAGGGCTTGGAACACTGAAGCTTTCTTT. The chain couples TRBV5-1 to TRBJ1-1, with D possibly matching TRBD1 (5 bases). The length of the CDR3 is 14 residues. CDR1 and CDR2 from the germline V gene are SGHRS and YFSETQ. V was shortened by 2 bases and J by 1 base, with 9 bases between the two germline ends.

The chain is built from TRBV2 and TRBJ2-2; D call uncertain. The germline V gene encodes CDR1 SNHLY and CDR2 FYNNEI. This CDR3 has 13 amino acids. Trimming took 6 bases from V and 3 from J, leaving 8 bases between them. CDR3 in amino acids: CASSLTYTGELFF. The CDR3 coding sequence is TGTGCCAGCAGCCTCACCTACACCGGGGAGCTGTTTTTT.

CDR3 sequence (DNA): TGTGCCAGCAGCTCGACCCGAGGGACCCAGTACTTC. It encodes CASSSTRGTQYF. The chain employs TRBV11-3 and TRBJ2-5; D uncertain. This CDR3 has 12 amino acids. Germline V CDR1 and CDR2: SGHNT, YENEEA. V was shortened by 4 bases and J by 7 bases, with 10 bases between the two germline ends.

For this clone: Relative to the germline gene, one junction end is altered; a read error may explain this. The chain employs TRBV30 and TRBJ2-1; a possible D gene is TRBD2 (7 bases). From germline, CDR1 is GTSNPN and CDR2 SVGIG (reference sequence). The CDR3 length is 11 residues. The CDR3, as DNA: TGTGCCTGGGCACTAGGGGGGGGAATGGTCTTC. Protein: CAWALGGGMVF. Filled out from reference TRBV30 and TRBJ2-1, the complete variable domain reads SQTIHQWPATLVQPVGSPLSLECTVEGTSNPNLYWYRQAAGRGLQLLFYSVGIGQISSEVPQNLSASRPQDRQFILSSKKLLLSDSGFYLCAWALGGGMVFGPGTRLTVL.

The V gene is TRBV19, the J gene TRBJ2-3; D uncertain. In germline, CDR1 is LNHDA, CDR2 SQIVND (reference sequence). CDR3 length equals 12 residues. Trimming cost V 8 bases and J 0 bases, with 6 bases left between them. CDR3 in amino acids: CASSISTDTQYF. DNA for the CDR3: TGTGCCAGTTCCATTAGCACAGATACGCAGTATTTT.

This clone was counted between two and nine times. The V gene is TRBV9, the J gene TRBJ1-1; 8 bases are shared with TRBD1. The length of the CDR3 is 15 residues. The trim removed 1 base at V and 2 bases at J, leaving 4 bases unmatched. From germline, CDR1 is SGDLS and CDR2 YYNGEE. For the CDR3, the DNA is TGTGCCAGCAGCGTACTCGGACAGGGAAACACTGAAGCTTTCTTT. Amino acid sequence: CASSVLGQGNTEAFF. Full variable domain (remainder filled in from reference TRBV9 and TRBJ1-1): DSGVTQTPKHLITATGQRVTLRCSPRSGDLSVYWYQQSLDQGLQFLIQYYNGEERAKGNILERFSAQQFPDLHSELNLSSLELGDSALYFCASSVLGQGNTEAFFGQGTRLTVV.

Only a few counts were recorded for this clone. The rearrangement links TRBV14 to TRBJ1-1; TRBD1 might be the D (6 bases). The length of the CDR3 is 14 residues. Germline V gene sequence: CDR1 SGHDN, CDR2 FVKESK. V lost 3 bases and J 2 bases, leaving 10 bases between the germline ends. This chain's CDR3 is CASSHFRGNTEAFF. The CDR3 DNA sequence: TGTGCCAGCAGCCACTTCAGGGGTAACACTGAAGCTTTCTTT.

CDR3 nucleotides: TGTGCCAGCAGCGCGCACACGAACACTGAAGCTTTCTTT. This codes for CASSAHTNTEAFF. The chain recombines TRBV9 with TRBJ1-1; no clear D gene. This CDR3 comprises 13 residues. V shed 3 bases and J shed 1 base, with 7 bases lying between them. Germline CDR1 reads SGDLS; CDR2 reads YYNGEE.

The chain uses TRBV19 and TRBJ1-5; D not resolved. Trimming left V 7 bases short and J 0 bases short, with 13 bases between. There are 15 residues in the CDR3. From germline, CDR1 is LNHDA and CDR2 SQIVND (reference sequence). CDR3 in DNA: TGTGCCAGTACCTTGATACCTTATAGCAATCAGCCCCAGCATTTT. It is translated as CASTLIPYSNQPQHF.

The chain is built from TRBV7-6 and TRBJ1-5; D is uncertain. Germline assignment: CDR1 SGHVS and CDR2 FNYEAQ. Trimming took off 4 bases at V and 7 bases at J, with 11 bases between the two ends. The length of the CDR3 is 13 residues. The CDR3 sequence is CASSSNSDQPQHF. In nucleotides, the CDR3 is TGTGCCAGCAGCTCCAACAGCGACCAGCCCCAGCATTTT.

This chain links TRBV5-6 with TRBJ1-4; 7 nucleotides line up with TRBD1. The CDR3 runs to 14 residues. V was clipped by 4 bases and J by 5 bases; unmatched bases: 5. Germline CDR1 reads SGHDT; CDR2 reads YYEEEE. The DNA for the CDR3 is TGTGCCAGCAGCCTGGGACAGCGGAATGAAAAACTGTTTTTT. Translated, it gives CASSLGQRNEKLFF. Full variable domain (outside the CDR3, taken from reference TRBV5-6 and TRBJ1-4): DAGVTQSPTHLIKTRGQQVTLRCSPKSGHDTVSWYQQALGQGPQFIFQYYEEEERQRGNFPDRFSGHQFPNYSSELNVNALLLGDSALYLCASSLGQRNEKLFFGSGTQLSVL.

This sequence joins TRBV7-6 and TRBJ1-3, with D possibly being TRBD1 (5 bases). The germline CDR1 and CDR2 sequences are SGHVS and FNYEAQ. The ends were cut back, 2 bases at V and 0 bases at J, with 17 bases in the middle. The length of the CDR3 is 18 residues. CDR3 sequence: CASSLLRLEDSSGNTIYF. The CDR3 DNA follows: TGTGCCAGCAGCTTACTAAGACTCGAAGACAGCTCTGGAAACACCATATATTTT.

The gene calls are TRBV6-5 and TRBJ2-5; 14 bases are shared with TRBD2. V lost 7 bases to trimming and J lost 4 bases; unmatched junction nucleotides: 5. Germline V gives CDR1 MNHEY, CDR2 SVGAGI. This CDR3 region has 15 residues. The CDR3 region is CASKPGLAGVETQYF. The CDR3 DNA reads TGTGCCAGCAAGCCGGGACTAGCGGGAGTAGAGACCCAGTACTTC.